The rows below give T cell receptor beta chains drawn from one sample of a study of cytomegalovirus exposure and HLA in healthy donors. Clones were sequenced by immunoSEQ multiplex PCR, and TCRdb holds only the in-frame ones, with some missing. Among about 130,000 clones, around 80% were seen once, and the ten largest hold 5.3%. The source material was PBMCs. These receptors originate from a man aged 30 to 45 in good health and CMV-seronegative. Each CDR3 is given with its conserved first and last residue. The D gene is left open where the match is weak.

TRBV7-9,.,CASSLGQPYEQYF
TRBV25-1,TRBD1,CASSETGGFYNEQFF
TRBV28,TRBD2,CASSIDSGRTDTQYF
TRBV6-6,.,CASSYPSPGNTIYF
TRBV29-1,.,CSVGGRGYYNEQFF
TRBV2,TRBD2,CASSEGLAKTDTQYF
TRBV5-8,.,CASRQGQLIIIHGYTF
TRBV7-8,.,CASSSSQNTEAFF
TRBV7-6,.,CASSSVTGSNTGELFF
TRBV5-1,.,CASSSNYEQYF
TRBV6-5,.,CASSYGRGNTEAFF
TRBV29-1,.,CSVGGIAGELFF
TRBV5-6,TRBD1,CASSSPRTGEAQHF
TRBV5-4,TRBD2,CASRTGGLAGGTDTQYF
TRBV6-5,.,CASYAWRDGYTF
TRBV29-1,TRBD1,CSVVDRGEKLFF
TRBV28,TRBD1,CASSISGTGGVTEAFF
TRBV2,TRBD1,CASSDQGVGTEKLFF
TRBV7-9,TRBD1,CASSLGQGNGNTIYF
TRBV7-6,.,CASSPRADTQYF
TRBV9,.,CASSVGGRFNEKLFF
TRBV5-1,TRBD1,CASSIDRENSPLHF
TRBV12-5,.,CASGPSGKNTEAFF
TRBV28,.,CASSPTTGRPEAFF
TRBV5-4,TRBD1,CASSLARGWNGYTF
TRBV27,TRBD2,CASMGLAGEHEQYF
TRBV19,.,CASSIVNPRGYTF
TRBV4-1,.,CASSQGGGTAYTF
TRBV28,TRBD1,CASSFWTGDTEAFF
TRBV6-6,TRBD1,CASRPGPGQSYEQYF
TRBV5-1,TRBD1,CASSQDRVRGTGELFF
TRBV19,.,CASSIGGLVAEAFF
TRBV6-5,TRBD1,CASSRTGLSGNTIYF
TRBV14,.,CASSHRQVATEAFF
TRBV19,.,CASSFGQINQPQHF
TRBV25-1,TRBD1,CASSGGQGSRANYGYTF
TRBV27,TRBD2,CASSRTSYVETQYF
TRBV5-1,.,CASSLDQGGPEAFF
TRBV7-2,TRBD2,CASSLVGLAGAEQYF
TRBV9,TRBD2,CASSSWGGEQYF
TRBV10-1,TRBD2,CASSEQRGGTQYF
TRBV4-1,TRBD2,CASSQGLAGGGETQYF
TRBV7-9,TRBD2,CASSHLAGGTGELFF
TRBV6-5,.,CASSYQITDTQYF
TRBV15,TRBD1,CATSRGRNGQVETQYF
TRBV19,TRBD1,CASKDRSDTEAFF
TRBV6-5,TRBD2,CASSYPTSGGETQYF
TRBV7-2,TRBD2,CASSLASGKQETQYF
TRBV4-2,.,CASSLGPEAFF
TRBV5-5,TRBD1,CASSWGQGAREQYF
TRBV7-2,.,CASSFSGVKGGELFF
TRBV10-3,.,CAIRDPATGRNSPLHF
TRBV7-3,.,CASRPNRWACGSGVNTEAFF
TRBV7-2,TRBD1,CASTQDRGAVGYTF